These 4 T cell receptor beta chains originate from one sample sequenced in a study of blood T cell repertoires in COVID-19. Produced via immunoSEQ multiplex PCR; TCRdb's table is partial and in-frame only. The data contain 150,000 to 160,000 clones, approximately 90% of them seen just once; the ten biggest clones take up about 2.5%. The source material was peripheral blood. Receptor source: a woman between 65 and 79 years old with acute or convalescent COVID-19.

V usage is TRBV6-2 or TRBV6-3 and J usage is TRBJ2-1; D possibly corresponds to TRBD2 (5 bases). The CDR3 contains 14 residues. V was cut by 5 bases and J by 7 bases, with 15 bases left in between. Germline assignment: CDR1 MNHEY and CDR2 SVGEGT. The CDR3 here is CASSPTRATNEQFF. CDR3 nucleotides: TGTGCCAGCAGTCCAACTAGGGCCACGAATGAGCAGTTCTTC.

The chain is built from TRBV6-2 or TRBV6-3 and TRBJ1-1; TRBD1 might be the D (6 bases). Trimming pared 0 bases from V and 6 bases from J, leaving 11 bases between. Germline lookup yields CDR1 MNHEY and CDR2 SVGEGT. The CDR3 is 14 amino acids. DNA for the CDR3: TGTGCCAGCAGTTACTCGAGGGGGATCGCTGAAGCTTTCTTT. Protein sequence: CASSYSRGIAEAFF.

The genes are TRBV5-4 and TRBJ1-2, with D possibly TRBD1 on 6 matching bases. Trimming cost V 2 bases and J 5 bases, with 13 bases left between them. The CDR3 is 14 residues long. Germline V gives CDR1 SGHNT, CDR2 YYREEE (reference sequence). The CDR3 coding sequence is TGTGCCAGCAGCTTAGGGGGACCGAGTTATGGCTACACCTTC. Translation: CASSLGGPSYGYTF.

The CDR3 is CASRPGQGSYEQYV. For the CDR3, the DNA is TGTGCCAGCAGGCCGGGACAGGGTTCCTACGAGCAGTACGTC. The chain is built from TRBV6-5 and TRBJ2-7; 9 positions agree with TRBD1. Losses at the gene ends were 6 bases for V and 1 base for J; bases not matched to a gene: 4. This CDR3 comprises 14 residues. Germline-derived CDR1 and CDR2 are MNHEY and SVGAGI.